Listed here is a single T cell receptor (beta chain). From germline, CDR1 is SQVTM and CDR2 ANQGSEA. The CDR3 extends over 15 amino acids. Losses at the gene ends were 3 bases for V and 5 bases for J; bases not matched to a gene: 7. Isolation yielded PBMCs, at least 7 million per sample, in every case. This entry is derived from a study of blood T cells in healthy people across ages. Study summary: Per two T cells, about one barcoded beta molecule was captured through template switching.

Primed by a sample-barcoded 5' primer and a J-beta primer mix, a second PCR proceeded for roughly 6 to 12 cycles. One entry per CDR3 protein, called by TCRdb with MiXCR from the 5' RACE reads. The data hold about 640,000 distinct CDR3 sequences, with around three fifths observed a single time. Sequencing was done on a sample of blood. The receptor was derived from a man in his 60s in good health. The J gene is TRBJ2-3, the V gene TRBV29-1; 11 bases match TRBD2. CDR3 in amino acids: CSVEGLAGGRDTQYF. The CDR3 DNA reads as TGCAGCGTTGAGGGGCTAGCGGGGGGACGAGATACGCAGTATTTT.